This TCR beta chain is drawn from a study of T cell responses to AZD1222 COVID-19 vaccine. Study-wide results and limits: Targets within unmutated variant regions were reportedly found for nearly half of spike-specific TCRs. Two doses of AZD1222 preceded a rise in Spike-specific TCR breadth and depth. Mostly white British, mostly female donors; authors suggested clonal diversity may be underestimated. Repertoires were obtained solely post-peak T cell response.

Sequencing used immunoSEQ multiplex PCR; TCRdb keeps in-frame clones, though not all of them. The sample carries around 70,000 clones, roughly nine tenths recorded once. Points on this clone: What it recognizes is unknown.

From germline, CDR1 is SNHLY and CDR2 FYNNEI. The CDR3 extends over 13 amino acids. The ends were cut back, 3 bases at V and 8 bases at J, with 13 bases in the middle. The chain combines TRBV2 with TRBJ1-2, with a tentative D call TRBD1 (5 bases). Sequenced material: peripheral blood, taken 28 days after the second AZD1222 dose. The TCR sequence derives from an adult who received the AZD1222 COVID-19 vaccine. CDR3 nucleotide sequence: TGTGCCAGCAGTGATCAGTGGGACTCCGGCTACACCTTC. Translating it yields CASSDQWDSGYTF. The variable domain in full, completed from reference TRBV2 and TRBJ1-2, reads EPEVTQTPSHQVTQMGQEVILRCVPISNHLYFYWYRQILGQKVEFLVSFYNNEISEKSEIFDDQFSVERPDGSNFTLKIRSTKLEDSAMYFCASSDQWDSGYTFGSGTRLTVV.